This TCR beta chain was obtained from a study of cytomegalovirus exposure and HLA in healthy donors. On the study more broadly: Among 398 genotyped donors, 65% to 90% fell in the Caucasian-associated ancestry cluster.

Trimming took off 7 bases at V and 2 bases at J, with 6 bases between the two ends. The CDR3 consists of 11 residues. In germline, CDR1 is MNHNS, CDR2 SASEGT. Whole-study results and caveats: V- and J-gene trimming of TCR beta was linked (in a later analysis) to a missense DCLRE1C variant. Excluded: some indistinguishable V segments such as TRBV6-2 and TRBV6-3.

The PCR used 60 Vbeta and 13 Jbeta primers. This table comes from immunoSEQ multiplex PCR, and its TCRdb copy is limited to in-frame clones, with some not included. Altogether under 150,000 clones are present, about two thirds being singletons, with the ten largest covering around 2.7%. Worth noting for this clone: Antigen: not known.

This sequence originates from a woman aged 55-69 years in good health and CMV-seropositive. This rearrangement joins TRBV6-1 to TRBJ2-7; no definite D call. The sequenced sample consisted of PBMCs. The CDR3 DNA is TGTGCCAGCAACTTGGCCTACGAGCAGTACTTC. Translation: CASNLAYEQYF.